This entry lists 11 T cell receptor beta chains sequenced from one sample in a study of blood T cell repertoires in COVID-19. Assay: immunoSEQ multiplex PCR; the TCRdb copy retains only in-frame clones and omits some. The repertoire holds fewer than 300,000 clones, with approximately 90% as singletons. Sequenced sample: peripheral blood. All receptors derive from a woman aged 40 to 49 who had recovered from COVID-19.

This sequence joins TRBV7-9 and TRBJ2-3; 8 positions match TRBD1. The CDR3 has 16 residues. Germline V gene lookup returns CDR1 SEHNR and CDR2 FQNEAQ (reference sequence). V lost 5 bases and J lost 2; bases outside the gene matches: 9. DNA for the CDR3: TGTGCCAGCAGCCCCGCCGTGGACAGGGTCACAGATACGCAGTATTTT. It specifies CASSPAVDRVTDTQYF.

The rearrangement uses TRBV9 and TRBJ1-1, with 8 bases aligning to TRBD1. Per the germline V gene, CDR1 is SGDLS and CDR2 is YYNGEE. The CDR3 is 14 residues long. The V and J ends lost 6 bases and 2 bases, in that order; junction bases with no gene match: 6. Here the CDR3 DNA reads TGTGCCAGCACCCCCGGGACAGGAAACACTGAAGCTTTCTTT. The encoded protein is CASTPGTGNTEAFF.

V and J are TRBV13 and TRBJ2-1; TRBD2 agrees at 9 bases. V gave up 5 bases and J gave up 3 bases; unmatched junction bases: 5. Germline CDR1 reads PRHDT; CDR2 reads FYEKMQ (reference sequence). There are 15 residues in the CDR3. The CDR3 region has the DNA TGTGCCAGCAGCCTGGGGACTAGCAACTACAATGAGCAGTTCTTC. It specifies CASSLGTSNYNEQFF.

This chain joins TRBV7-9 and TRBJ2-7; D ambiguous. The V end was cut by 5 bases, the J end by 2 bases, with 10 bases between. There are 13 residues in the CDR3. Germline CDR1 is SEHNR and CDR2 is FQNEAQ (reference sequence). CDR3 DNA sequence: TGTGCCAGCAGCCGACACGGAACCTACGAGCAGTACGTC. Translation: CASSRHGTYEQYV.

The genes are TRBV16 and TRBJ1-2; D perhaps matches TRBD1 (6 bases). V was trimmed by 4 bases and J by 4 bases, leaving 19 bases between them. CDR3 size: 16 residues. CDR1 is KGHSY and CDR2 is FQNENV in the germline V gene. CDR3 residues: CASSPRGGGGGYGYTF. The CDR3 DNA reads TGTGCCAGCAGCCCCCGAGGGGGGGGTGGAGGCTATGGCTACACCTTC.

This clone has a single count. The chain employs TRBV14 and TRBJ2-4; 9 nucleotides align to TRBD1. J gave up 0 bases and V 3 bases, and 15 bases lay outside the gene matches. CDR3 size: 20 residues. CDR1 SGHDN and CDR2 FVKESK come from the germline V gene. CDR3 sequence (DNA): TGTGCCAGCAGCCAGGGGACCGGGACAGGGACGGTCTTAGCCAAAAACATTCAGTACTTC. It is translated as CASSQGTGTGTVLAKNIQYF.

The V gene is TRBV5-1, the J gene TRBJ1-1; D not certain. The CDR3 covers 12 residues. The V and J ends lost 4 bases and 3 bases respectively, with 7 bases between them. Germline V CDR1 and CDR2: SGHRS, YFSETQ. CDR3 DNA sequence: TGCGCCAGCAGCGGGCAGGACACTGAAGCTTTCTTT. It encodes CASSGQDTEAFF. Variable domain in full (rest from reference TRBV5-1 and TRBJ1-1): KAGVTQTPRYLIKTRGQQVTLSCSPISGHRSVSWYQQTPGQGLQFLFEYFSETQRNKGNFPGRFSGRQFSNSRSEMNVSTLELGDSALYLCASSGQDTEAFFGQGTRLTVV.

CDR3 sequence reads: CASSQVVRSSTDTQYF. CDR3 bases: TGTGCCAGCAGCCAAGTCGTGCGGAGTAGCACAGATACGCAGTATTTT. The gene calls are TRBV4-2 and TRBJ2-3; no reliable D call. This CDR3 is 16 amino acids long. V lost 1 base and J lost 0, with 11 bases in between. CDR1 is LGHNA, CDR2 YNFKEQ, per germline.

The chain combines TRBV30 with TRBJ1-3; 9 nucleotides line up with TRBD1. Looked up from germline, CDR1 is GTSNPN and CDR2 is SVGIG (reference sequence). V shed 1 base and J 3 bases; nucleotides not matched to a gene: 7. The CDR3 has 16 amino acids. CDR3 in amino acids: CAWSAVGQGYGNTIYF. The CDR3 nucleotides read TGTGCCTGGAGTGCCGTGGGACAGGGTTATGGAAACACCATATATTTT.

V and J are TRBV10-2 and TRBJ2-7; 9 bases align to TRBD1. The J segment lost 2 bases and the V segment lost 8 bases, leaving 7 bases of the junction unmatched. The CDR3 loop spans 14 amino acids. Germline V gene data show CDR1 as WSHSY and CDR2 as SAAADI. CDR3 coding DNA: TGCGCCAGCCGCGGGACAGGGCTCCCCTACGAGCAGTACTTC. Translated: CASRGTGLPYEQYF.

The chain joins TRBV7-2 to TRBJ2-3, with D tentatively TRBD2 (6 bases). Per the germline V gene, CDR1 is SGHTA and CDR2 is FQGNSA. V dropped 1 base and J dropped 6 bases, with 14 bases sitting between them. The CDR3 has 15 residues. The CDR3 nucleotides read TGTGCCAGCAGCTTAGGTCTGCGGGGTTGGGATACGCAGTATTTT. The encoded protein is CASSLGLRGWDTQYF.